A single sample gave rise to the 26 T cell receptor beta chains below, sequenced in a study of response to subunit inactivated influenza vaccine. TCRdb reanalysed the RT-PCR reads using MiXCR and keeps one entry per CDR3 protein. Of under 200,000 distinct CDR3 sequences listed, approximately 10% are singletons. The specimen comprised non-naive T cells sorted from PBMCs, sampled roughly 46 days after vaccination. All receptors come from a man in his fifties or sixties who received an inactivated influenza vaccine.

This clonotype has only a few counts. The V call is TRBV9, the J call TRBJ1-3; tentative D call: TRBD1 (5 bases). Germline values: CDR1 SGDLS, CDR2 YYNGEE. The V end was cut by 0 bases, the J end by 0 bases, with 10 bases between. This CDR3 is 16 amino acids long. The CDR3 loop is CASSVDDSISGNTIYF. CDR3 nucleotide sequence: TGTGCCAGCAGCGTAGATGACAGTATCTCTGGAAACACCATATATTTT. Drawing the rest from reference TRBV9 and TRBJ1-3, the complete variable domain is DSGVTQTPKHLITATGQRVTLRCSPRSGDLSVYWYQQSLDQGLQFLIQYYNGEERAKGNILERFSAQQFPDLHSELNLSSLELGDSALYFCASSVDDSISGNTIYFGEGSWLTVV.

The chain joins TRBV5-1 to TRBJ1-6, with TRBD1 identical over 7 bases. V shed 0 bases, J shed 7 bases, and the junction held 4 bases outside the gene matches. The CDR3 runs to 15 residues. The germline gives CDR1 SGHRS, CDR2 YFSETQ. CDR3 amino acids: CASSLDRGRNSPLHF. Here the CDR3 DNA reads TGCGCCAGCAGCTTGGACAGGGGAAGGAATTCACCCCTCCACTTT.

This chain joins TRBV3-1 and TRBJ2-1; 8 bases map to TRBD2. V lost 4 bases to trimming and J lost 5 bases; unmatched junction nucleotides: 10. Germline CDR1 is LGHDT and CDR2 is YNNKEL (reference sequence). CDR3 length: 16 residues. The CDR3 DNA reads TGTGCCAGCAGCCGACCGGGACTAGTCAGTCACAATGAGCAGTTCTTC. Protein: CASSRPGLVSHNEQFF.

This clonotype has more than one count but fewer than ten. This rearrangement joins TRBV29-1 to TRBJ2-7, with TRBD2 identical over 12 bases. CDR1 SQVTM and CDR2 ANQGSEA come from the germline V gene. The CDR3 extends over 15 amino acids. V lost 1 base, J lost 4 bases, and 5 bases stayed unmatched. The CDR3 protein is CSVEGPGTSGYEQYF. CDR3 bases: TGCAGCGTTGAAGGCCCCGGGACTAGCGGGTACGAGCAGTACTTC.

In this sample, this clonotype turned up a few times. The chain combines TRBV6-5 with TRBJ2-5, with D perhaps matching TRBD1 or TRBD2 (5 bases each). The CDR3 extends over 12 amino acids. Germline CDR1 is MNHEY and CDR2 is SVGAGI. V was cut by 5 bases and J by 7 bases, with 11 bases left in between. CDR3 region: CASSGAEGTQYF. CDR3 nucleotides: TGTGCCAGCAGTGGGGCCGAGGGGACCCAGTACTTC.

This chain uses TRBV27 with TRBJ1-2; 11 bases are shared with TRBD1. CDR1 and CDR2 from the germline V gene are MNHEY and SMNVEV (reference sequence). V trimming: 6 bases; J trimming: 2 bases; junction bases outside the gene matches: 11. CDR3 size: 17 residues. In DNA form, the CDR3 reads TGTGCCAGCAGGTCCCCCCTGGACAGGGGGCCGAACTATGGCTACACCTTC. It yields the protein CASRSPLDRGPNYGYTF.

This clonotype came up a few times. The chain uses TRBV7-8 and TRBJ2-1; D uncertain. V gave up 3 bases and J gave up 0 bases, with 9 bases separating them. The CDR3 consists of 15 residues. The germline CDR1 and CDR2 sequences are SGHVS and FQNEAQ. CDR3 residues: CASSLFASSYNEQFF. The CDR3 DNA is TGTGCCAGCAGCTTGTTTGCGAGCTCCTACAATGAGCAGTTCTTC. Complete variable domain (other parts from reference TRBV7-8 and TRBJ2-1): GAGVSQSPRYKVAKRGQDVALRCDPISGHVSLFWYQQALGQGPEFLTYFQNEAQLDKSGLPSDRFFAERPEGSVSTLKIQRTQQEDSAVYLCASSLFASSYNEQFFGPGTRLTVL.

This chain links TRBV20-1 with TRBJ2-7, with D perhaps TRBD1 or TRBD2 (5 bases each). Germline V gives CDR1 DFQATT, CDR2 SNEGSKA (reference sequence). V was shortened by 3 bases and J by 2 bases, with 8 bases between the two germline ends. The CDR3 sequence is 12 residues long. The CDR3 is CSASRGTYEQYF. CDR3 nucleotides: TGCAGTGCTAGCCGGGGCACCTACGAGCAGTACTTC.

The V and J genes are TRBV7-3 and TRBJ1-6, with TRBD1 matching over 7 bases. The CDR3 consists of 15 residues. The germline gives CDR1 SGHTA, CDR2 FQGTGA. V shed 2 bases, J shed 6 bases, and the junction held 4 bases outside the gene matches. CDR3 protein: CASSLDDRVNSPLHF. CDR3 coding DNA: TGTGCCAGCAGCTTAGACGACAGGGTTAATTCACCCCTCCACTTT.

This clonotype showed up many times. This chain links TRBV12-3 or TRBV12-4 with TRBJ2-4; D tentatively fits TRBD1 or TRBD2 (5 bases each). The V and J ends lost 4 bases and 0 bases respectively, with 16 bases between them. This CDR3 contains 17 residues. The CDR3 region is CASSSSPGPLAKNIQYF. CDR3 bases: TGTGCCAGCAGTTCCTCCCCGGGACCTTTAGCCAAAAACATTCAGTACTTC.

V and J are TRBV11-2 and TRBJ2-7, with D hard to call. The CDR3 consists of 19 residues. Deletions cut 1 base from V and 0 bases from J, with 22 bases between. Germline CDR1 is SGHAT and CDR2 is FQNNGV. CDR3 sequence reads: CASSLVSSHRLFRSYEQYF. The CDR3 DNA sequence: TGTGCCAGCAGCTTAGTATCATCGCACCGTCTTTTCCGCTCCTACGAGCAGTACTTC.

This clonotype showed up many times. The V call is TRBV5-1, the J call TRBJ2-2; TRBD1 matches at 8 bases. The germline CDR1 and CDR2 sequences are SGHRS and YFSETQ. CDR3 length: 14 residues. Trimming cost V 4 bases and J 10 bases; bases outside gene matches: 9. The CDR3 sequence: CASSRGQAEEELFF. CDR3 DNA: TGCGCCAGCAGCCGGGGACAGGCGGAGGAGGAGCTGTTTTTT.

This sequence joins TRBV19 and TRBJ2-7, with D tentatively TRBD1 (5 bases). The CDR3 runs 14 residues. The germline CDR1 and CDR2 sequences are LNHDA and SQIVND (reference sequence). The germline V and J ends were trimmed by 3 bases and 6 bases, with 15 bases remaining between them. The CDR3 loop is CASSMQGVASEQYF. CDR3 coding DNA: TGTGCCAGTAGTATGCAAGGGGTGGCGAGCGAGCAGTACTTC.

This chain connects TRBV7-6 to TRBJ2-7; 8 bases align to TRBD2. This CDR3 region has 14 residues. The junction had 5 bases not matched to a gene; V was cut back by 5 bases and J by 2 bases. Looked up from germline, CDR1 is SGHVS and CDR2 is FNYEAQ. The CDR3 region is CASSHSGRPYEQYF. The CDR3 bases are TGTGCCAGCAGCCACAGCGGGAGACCCTACGAGCAGTACTTC.

This clonotype came up many times. The CDR3 here is CASSQTATNEKLFF. The CDR3 nucleotides are TGCGCCAGCAGCCAGACGGCAACTAATGAAAAACTGTTTTTT. This chain connects TRBV5-1 to TRBJ1-4; D uncertain. V lost 4 bases to trimming and J lost 0 bases, with 7 bases between them. Per the germline V gene, CDR1 is SGHRS and CDR2 is YFSETQ. The CDR3 is 14 residues long.

V and J are TRBV20-1 and TRBJ2-1; 7 nucleotides align to TRBD2. This CDR3 has 16 amino acids. Germline lookup yields CDR1 DFQATT and CDR2 SNEGSKA (reference sequence). J gave up 5 bases and V 1 base, and 11 bases lay outside the gene matches. The CDR3 nucleotides are TGCAGTGCTAGAGTCCAATGGACTAGTTGGGACAATGAGCAGTTCTTC. Amino acids: CSARVQWTSWDNEQFF.

This clonotype has ten or more counts. The rearrangement uses TRBV11-2 and TRBJ2-7; D is unresolved. The ends were cut back, 6 bases at V and 2 bases at J, with 8 bases in the middle. The length of the CDR3 is 12 residues. Looked up from germline, CDR1 is SGHAT and CDR2 is FQNNGV. CDR3 sequence reads: CASSKSAYEQYF. As DNA, the CDR3 is TGTGCCAGCAGTAAAAGCGCCTACGAGCAGTACTTC.

This rearrangement joins TRBV21-1 to TRBJ2-7. TRBV21-1 is labeled a pseudogene. CDR3 size: 14 residues. This chain's CDR3 is CASRSKRVSHEQYF. The CDR3 nucleotides are TGTGCCAGCAGATCCAAACGGGTATCCCACGAGCAGTACTTC.

This clonotype has more than one count but fewer than ten. The gene calls are TRBV5-4 and TRBJ1-2, with 9 bases identical to TRBD1. This CDR3 is built from 16 residues. The J segment lost 3 bases and the V segment lost 4 bases, leaving 10 bases of the junction unmatched. Germline CDR1 is SGHNT and CDR2 is YYREEE (reference sequence). The CDR3 region is CASSPTGQGPYYGYTF. In DNA, the CDR3 is TGTGCCAGCAGCCCAACCGGACAGGGGCCCTACTATGGCTACACCTTC.

This clonotype was detected a few times. The chain combines TRBV11-2 with TRBJ2-5, with unresolved D. Germline CDR1 is SGHAT and CDR2 is FQNNGV. Trimming cost V 3 bases and J 5 bases, with 13 bases left between them. The CDR3 is made up of 14 amino acids. The CDR3 sequence: CASSLRRHGETQYF. The DNA of the CDR3 is TGTGCCAGCAGCTTGAGGCGTCATGGGGAGACCCAGTACTTC.

This CDR3 reads CASSSTGNSPLHF. The CDR3 nucleotides read TGTGCCAGCAGCTCGACAGGGAATTCACCCCTCCACTTT. This chain links TRBV6-1 with TRBJ1-6, with TRBD1 matching over 7 bases. Looked up from germline, CDR1 is MNHNS and CDR2 is SASEGT. This CDR3 has 13 amino acids. V shed 6 bases and J 7 bases; nucleotides not matched to a gene: 3.

The chain carries TRBV7-9 and TRBJ2-1; 7 positions agree with TRBD1. From germline, CDR1 is SEHNR and CDR2 FQNEAQ (reference sequence). V lost 5 bases and J lost 6; bases outside the gene matches: 7. CDR3 length: 14 residues. DNA for the CDR3: TGTGCCAGCAGCCCTACACAGGGGATCAATGAGCAGTTCTTC. Amino acids: CASSPTQGINEQFF.

The chain uses TRBV15 and TRBJ1-5; maybe TRBD1 (5 bases). Germline lookup yields CDR1 LNHNV and CDR2 YYDKDF (reference sequence). V was trimmed by 0 bases and J by 4 bases, leaving 19 bases between them. CDR3 size: 18 residues. CDR3 region: CATSRDSWGREGNQPQHF. CDR3 DNA: TGTGCCACCAGCAGAGACTCATGGGGGAGGGAGGGGAATCAGCCCCAGCATTTT.

This clonotype appeared many times. This chain joins TRBV3-1 and TRBJ2-7; a possible D gene is TRBD2 (6 bases). V dropped 3 bases and J dropped 7 bases, with 19 bases sitting between them. The CDR3 runs 15 residues. Germline V gene lookup returns CDR1 LGHDT and CDR2 YNNKEL (reference sequence). The CDR3 sequence: CASSQVGLPLGEQYF. The CDR3 DNA follows: TGTGCCAGCAGCCAGGTCGGACTACCCTTAGGAGAGCAGTACTTC.

This clonotype was seen a single time. CDR3 sequence reads: CSVGINGAPHETQYF. DNA for the CDR3: TGCAGCGTTGGGATTAATGGGGCGCCACATGAGACCCAGTACTTC. The chain uses TRBV29-1 and TRBJ2-5; tentatively, D is TRBD1 (5 bases). There are 15 residues in the CDR3. Germline CDR1 is SQVTM and CDR2 is ANQGSEA. Trimming left V 4 bases short and J 5 bases short, with 20 bases between. Full variable domain (outside the CDR3, taken from reference TRBV29-1 and TRBJ2-5): SAVISQKPSRDICQRGTSLTIQCQVDSQVTMMFWYRQQPGQSLTLIATANQGSEATYESGFVIDKFPISRPNLTFSTLTVSNMSPEDSSIYLCSVGINGAPHETQYFGPGTRLLVL.

Details on this clonotype: The junction shows a germline mismatch at one end, possibly a read error. The genes are TRBV12-3 or TRBV12-4 and TRBJ1-1; D gene unclear. The CDR3 has 13 residues. The CDR3 DNA sequence: TGTGCCAGCAGTTGGGTTCAGAACACTGAAGATTTCTTT. Translation: CASSWVQNTEDFF.